These T cell receptor beta chains were read from a single sample in a study of blood T cell repertoires in COVID-19. Here immunoSEQ multiplex PCR was the method, and the copy in TCRdb shows in-frame clones only, minus some. The sample has around 190,000 clones; about 77% are singletons. Material: PBMCs or T cells enriched from blood (not recorded which). These receptors originate from a woman between 50 and 59 years old with acute COVID-19. CDR3s include the opening cysteine and the closing phenylalanine or tryptophan. The D gene is left open where the match is weak. Clone size is shown for a subset of rows, as once, few, many or a class of expanded clone.

>TRBJ2-3|NA|NA|TRBV7-9
TGTGCCAGCAGCCCCCCCCCGCGGATCGGAGATACGCAGTATTTT
CASSPPPRIGDTQYF
>TRBJ2-5|NA|NA|TRBV11-3
TGTGCCAGCAGCTTCGACGGACTCGAGACCCAGTACTTC
CASSFDGLETQYF
>TRBJ1-2|TRBD1|NA|TRBV19
TGTGCCACTCGGACCGGACAGGGCCTATTCGGCTACACCTTC
CATRTGQGLFGYTF
>TRBJ1-6|TRBD1|few|TRBV19
TGTGCCAGCCTCGACAGGGCAAGAGGGATGAATTCACCCCTCCACTTT
CASLDRARGMNSPLHF
>TRBJ1-2|NA|NA|TRBV4-1
TGCGCCAGCAGCCCAGGACTCGGAACTCCGAACTATGGCTACACCTTC
CASSPGLGTPNYGYTF
>TRBJ1-5|TRBD1|NA|TRBV4-1
TGCGCCAGCAGCGGGGACAGAACTTTCAATCAGCCCCAGCATTTT
CASSGDRTFNQPQHF
>TRBJ2-1|NA|NA|TRBV18
TGTGCCAGCTCACCACCGGTCTTGAGGCGGACTCACAATGAGCAGTTCTTC
CASSPPVLRRTHNEQFF
>TRBJ2-3|TRBD2|few|TRBV9
TGTGCCAGCAGCGTTACCCTAGCGGGGGGGCCCACAGATACGCAGTATTTT
CASSVTLAGGPTDTQYF
>TRBJ1-2|TRBD1|NA|TRBV27
TGTGCCAGCATCTCAGGGGGTGGGGGCTACACCTTC
CASISGGGGYTF
>TRBJ2-3|NA|once|TRBV19
TGTGCCAGTAGCCCGGCGGCCTTAGATACGCAGTATTTT
CASSPAALDTQYF
>TRBJ1-6|TRBD1|few|TRBV28
TGTGCCAGCAGGTTCTCGGGGACAGGCGAATCACCCCTCCACTTT
CASRFSGTGESPLHF
>TRBJ1-3|NA|NA|TRBV7-9
TGTGCCAGCAGCCATCAACAGGGTTCCTTGATTGGAAACACCATATATTTT
CASSHQQGSLIGNTIYF
>TRBJ1-2|NA|few|TRBV28
TGTGCCAGCAGACAACTAAACTATGGCTACACCTTC
CASRQLNYGYTF
>TRBJ2-3|NA|NA|TRBV5-1
TGCGCCAGCAGCGAGGGGACACCGGGGGATACGCAGTATTTT
CASSEGTPGDTQYF
>TRBJ1-2|TRBD1|NA|TRBV6-1
TGTGCCAGCAGTGAAGGGCAGGGGGCTAATGGCTACACCTTC
CASSEGQGANGYTF
>TRBJ2-1|NA|NA|TRBV7-3
TGTGCCAGCAGCCGTGACGTAGACTCTTACAATGAGCAGTTCTTC
CASSRDVDSYNEQFF
>TRBJ1-3|NA|NA|TRBV6-6
TGTGCCAGCAGATGGGCAGGAACCTCCTCTGGAAACACCATATATTTT
CASRWAGTSSGNTIYF
>TRBJ1-1|TRBD1|NA|TRBV29-1
TGCAGCGTTCTGACAGGGACTGAAGCTTTCTTT
CSVLTGTEAFF
>TRBJ1-4|TRBD1|NA|TRBV29-1
TGCAGCGTTTACGCAGGGGGCGAAAAACTGTTTTTT
CSVYAGGEKLFF
>TRBJ1-4|NA|NA|TRBV4-2
TGTGCCAGCAGCCAAGATCCCGCGGTCGGGCAGGGCTCCCTCGCAACTAATGAAAAACTGTTTTTT
CASSQDPAVGQGSLATNEKLFF
>TRBJ1-4|TRBD1|NA|TRBV7-2
TGTGCCAGCAGCGCCACCGGGACAGGGGGTGAAAAACTGTTTTTT
CASSATGTGGEKLFF
>TRBJ2-1|TRBD2|NA|TRBV5-1
TGCGCCTCGACCCCAGCGGGAGGAAGCTCCTACAATGAGCAGTTCTTC
CASTPAGGSSYNEQFF
>TRBJ1-5|NA|NA|TRBV28
TGTGCCAGCAGTTTCCCAGGGGTCGAGCCCCAGCATTTT
CASSFPGVEPQHF
>TRBJ1-1|NA|NA|TRBV5-1
TGCGCCAGCAGCTTGGAGGATTTGGAGCGCACTGAAGCTTTCTTT
CASSLEDLERTEAFF
>TRBJ1-1|NA|once|TRBV9
TGTGCCAGCAGCCCCATTCAGGGCGCTGAAGCTTTCTTT
CASSPIQGAEAFF
>TRBJ1-5|TRBD1|few|TRBV24-1
TGTGCCACCAGTGACTGGACAGGGTCGGACAATCAGCCCCAGCATTTT
CATSDWTGSDNQPQHF
>TRBJ1-1|TRBD1|once|TRBV2
TGTGCCAGCGGTAGACAGGGCTCGAGGAACGCTGAAGCTTTCTTT
CASGRQGSRNAEAFF
>TRBJ1-2|NA|once|TRBV28
TGTGCCAGCAGTTTATCAGGGGCTGGCTGGGATGGCTACACCTTC
CASSLSGAGWDGYTF
>TRBJ1-6|TRBD1|NA|TRBV6-5
TGTGCCAGCAGACCCGACAGGGGAAATTCACCCCTCCACTTT
CASRPDRGNSPLHF
>TRBJ2-1|TRBD1|NA|TRBV9
TGTGCCAGCAGCTACCTAACAGGGGATGAGCAGTTCTTC
CASSYLTGDEQFF
>TRBJ1-1|TRBD1|NA|TRBV28
TGTGCCAGCAGTTCCTATGCCCCAGACAGGGTATTCGCTTTCTTT
CASSSYAPDRVFAFF
>TRBJ2-5|NA|NA|TRBV19
TGTGCCAGTAGTATTACCCCCCGGGAGACCCAGTACTTC
CASSITPRETQYF
>TRBJ2-2|TRBD2|NA|TRBV4-3
TGCGCCAGCAGCCAAGATTCGGCGGGGGGGCGTACCGGGGAGCTGTTTTTT
CASSQDSAGGRTGELFF
>TRBJ1-4|NA|NA|TRBV5-4
TGTGCCAGCAGCTCCGGACAGCCTAATGAAAAACTGTTTTTT
CASSSGQPNEKLFF
>TRBJ2-5|TRBD1|NA|TRBV7-2
TGTGCCAGCAGCTTAGTAAAGGGGGCCGGGGAGACCCAGTACTTC
CASSLVKGAGETQYF
>TRBJ2-5|NA|NA|TRBV4-3
TGCGCCAGCAGCCAAGAAGAGGGGGGGGGAGAGACCCAGTACTTC
CASSQEEGGGETQYF
>TRBJ1-4|NA|NA|TRBV29-1
TGCAGCGTTTCTTCAGGGGCCTCTAATGAAAAACTGTTTTTT
CSVSSGASNEKLFF
>TRBJ1-5|NA|NA|TRBV2
TGTGCCAGCAGGGCAGGGGTAGTTCAGCCCCAGCATTTT
CASRAGVVQPQHF
>TRBJ1-6|NA|NA|TRBV6-5
TGTGCCAGCAGACCCCAGGGTGGTAATTCACCCCTCCACTTT
CASRPQGGNSPLHF
>TRBJ1-2|NA|NA|TRBV10-3
TGTGCCATCAGTGAGGGCAGGGCGGTCGGGGGCTACACCTTC
CAISEGRAVGGYTF
>TRBJ1-6|TRBD1|NA|TRBV6-4
TGTGCCAGCAGTGAGGGACAGGGGGGTTCACCCCTCCACTTT
CASSEGQGGSPLHF
>TRBJ2-5|NA|NA|TRBV6-5
TGTGCCAGCACCCGGGGCGCGGGGCGGGAGACCCAGTACTTC
CASTRGAGRETQYF
>TRBJ2-3|TRBD2|NA|TRBV2
TGTGCCAGCAGTCCAAGACTAGCGGGGGCGGATACGCAGTATTTT
CASSPRLAGADTQYF
>TRBJ1-4|NA|NA|TRBV27
TGTGCCAGCAGGAACGGTAATGAAAAACTGTTTTTT
CASRNGNEKLFF
>TRBJ1-1|NA|NA|TRBV14
TGTGCCAGCAGTCCCTGGTCAGGGGTGGGCACTGAAGCTTTCTTT
CASSPWSGVGTEAFF
>TRBJ1-2|NA|NA|TRBV7-2
TGTGCCAGCAGCTTAGCGCTTAACAGCAATGGCTACACCTTC
CASSLALNSNGYTF
>TRBJ1-3|TRBD1|NA|TRBV29-1
TGCAGCGTGGACAGAGGGGGCACTGGAAACACCATATATTTT
CSVDRGGTGNTIYF
>TRBJ1-5|NA|NA|TRBV6-5
TGTGCCAGCGGGGGGGAGGCGAGCAATCAGCCCCAGCATTTT
CASGGEASNQPQHF
>TRBJ2-3|NA|NA|TRBV11-3
TGTGCCAGCAGCCCCCGCAAGGAGGGGGGGCCGGATACGCAGTATTTT
CASSPRKEGGPDTQYF
>TRBJ1-5|NA|NA|TRBV19
TGTGCCAGTAGTCCCACATCGTCGACGGCCCGAGGGCATTTT
CASSPTSSTARGHF
>TRBJ1-2|TRBD1|NA|TRBV18
TGTGCCAGCTCACCACCGGGACAGGGGGCCTATGGCTACACCTTC
CASSPPGQGAYGYTF
>TRBJ2-5|TRBD1|few|TRBV7-9
TGTGCCAGCAGCTCCGGGACAGGGTCTACCCAAGAGACCCAGTACTTC
CASSSGTGSTQETQYF
>TRBJ1-1|NA|NA|TRBV2
TGTGCCAGCACAGGGCAGGGTCTGAGCACTGAAGCTTTCTTT
CASTGQGLSTEAFF
>TRBJ1-1|NA|NA|TRBV11-2
TGTGCCAGCAGCTTAGTTCGGGGGGCCACTGAAGCTTTCTTT
CASSLVRGATEAFF
>TRBJ1-5|NA|NA|TRBV30
TGTGCCTGGAGTGTATCGGGGAATCAGCCCCAGCATTTT
CAWSVSGNQPQHF